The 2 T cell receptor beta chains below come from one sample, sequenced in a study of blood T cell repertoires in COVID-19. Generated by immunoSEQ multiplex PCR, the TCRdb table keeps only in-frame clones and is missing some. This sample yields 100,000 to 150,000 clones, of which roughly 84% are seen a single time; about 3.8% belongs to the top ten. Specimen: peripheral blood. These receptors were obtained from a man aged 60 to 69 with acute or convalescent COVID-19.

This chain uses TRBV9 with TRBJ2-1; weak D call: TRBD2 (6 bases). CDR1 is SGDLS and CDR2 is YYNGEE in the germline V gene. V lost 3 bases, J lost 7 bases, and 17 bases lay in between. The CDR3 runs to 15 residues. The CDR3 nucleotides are TGTGCCAGCAGCGGGGGGGACCCTAAAGTGAATGAGCAGTTCTTC. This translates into CASSGGDPKVNEQFF.

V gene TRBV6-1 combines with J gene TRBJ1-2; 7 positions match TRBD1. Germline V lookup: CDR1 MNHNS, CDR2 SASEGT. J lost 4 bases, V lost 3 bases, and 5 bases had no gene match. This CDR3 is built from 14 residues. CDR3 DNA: TGTGCCAGCAGTGACCGGACAGGCCTCTATGGCTACACCTTC. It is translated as CASSDRTGLYGYTF.